A single TCR beta chain is shown here with its context. Its antigen is currently unknown. It was about 210 ng DNA, tens of thousands of T cell genomes, that sorted-subset replicate PCRs used. Here immunoSEQ multiplex PCR was the method, and the copy in TCRdb shows in-frame clones only, minus some. The sample shows a few million clones, approximately 94% of them seen only once. This entry is derived from a study of shared clonotypes between healthy human individuals. Researchers partitioned CD4+ cells into CD45RA+ naive and CD45RA-negative memory subsets. Germline V CDR1 and CDR2: SGHNT, YYREEE (reference sequence). V lost 3 bases, J lost 2 bases, and 3 bases stayed unmatched. The CDR3 spans 14 residues. General study findings and limits: The study's rarefaction showed incomplete sorted-subset sequencing despite large depth. In this cohort, only blood was sampled, and tissue repertoires likely differ.

The sample consisted of naive CD4+ T cells sorted from blood. The subset was: CD45RA+ positively selected. This TCR was recovered from a man between 18 and 35 years old in good health. This chain links TRBV5-4 with TRBJ2-7, with TRBD1 identical over 9 bases. CDR3 loop: CASSWGTGPYEQYF. The CDR3, as DNA: TGTGCCAGCAGCTGGGGGACAGGGCCCTACGAGCAGTACTTC. Variable domain in full (rest from reference TRBV5-4 and TRBJ2-7): ETGVTQSPTHLIKTRGQQVTLRCSSQSGHNTVSWYQQALGQGPQFIFQYYREEENGRGNFPPRFSGLQFPNYSSELNVNALELDDSALYLCASSWGTGPYEQYFGPGTRLTVT.